Listed below are T cell receptor beta chains from one sample, sequenced in a study of shared clonotypes between healthy human individuals. Clones were sequenced by immunoSEQ multiplex PCR, and TCRdb holds only the in-frame ones, with some missing. The profile shows millions of clones, 95% of them singletons. Sequencing input: naive CD4+ T cells sorted from blood. The receptors come from a man aged 18-30 years in good health. Each CDR3 is given with its conserved first and last residue. The D gene is left open where the match is weak. Size is omitted from some rows. Given values are once, few, many or a class for expanded clones.

d_call cdr3_length j_call v_call clone_size cdr3_nt cdr3_aa
NA 12 TRBJ2-7 TRBV28 NA TGTGCCAGCACGGGGTCCGCCTACGAGCAGTACTTC CASTGSAYEQYF
NA 12 TRBJ1-5 TRBV6-5 NA TGTGCCAGCAGTACCATAAATCAGCCCCAGCATTTT CASSTINQPQHF
NA 14 TRBJ1-5 TRBV10-3 NA TGTGCCATCAAGGGGGAGGGAGGGAATCAGCCCCAGCATTTT CAIKGEGGNQPQHF
NA 17 TRBJ2-3 TRBV7-2 NA TGTGCCAGCAGCTCCTCCCGGTTTGGCAAAGACACAGATACGCAGTATTTT CASSSSRFGKDTDTQYF
TRBD1 15 TRBJ2-5 TRBV18 once TGTGCCAGCTCACGAGACAGGGGAACCTGGGAGACCCAGTACTTC CASSRDRGTWETQYF
NA 14 TRBJ2-7 TRBV28 NA TGTGCCAGCAGTTTAATCACCGAGACCTACGAGCAGTACTTC CASSLITETYEQYF
NA 15 TRBJ1-3 TRBV6-6 NA TGTGCCAGCAGTTACTCTGACAGGACAGGAAACACCATATATTTT CASSYSDRTGNTIYF
TRBD1 15 TRBJ2-7 TRBV5-5 NA TGTGCCAGCAGCCCACCGGGACAGGGGATCCACGAGCAGTACTTC CASSPPGQGIHEQYF
NA 12 TRBJ1-1 TRBV29-1 NA TGCAGCGTTCTCCATATGAACACTGAAGCTTTCTTT CSVLHMNTEAFF
NA 17 TRBJ2-1 TRBV7-9 NA TGTGCCAGCAGCAGTCGGGGCAGGGGTCCCCTCTACAATGAGCAGTTCTTC CASSSRGRGPLYNEQFF
TRBD2 16 TRBJ2-3 TRBV10-1 NA TGCGCCAGCAGCGATGGACTAGCGGGGGGCCCAGATACGCAGTATTTT CASSDGLAGGPDTQYF
TRBD1 14 TRBJ1-2 TRBV19 NA TGTGCCAGTAGGGGACAGGCGATTGTGGAGGGCTACACCTTC CASRGQAIVEGYTF
NA 15 TRBJ1-4 TRBV6-5 NA TGTGCCAGCAGTTACCAAGGGGCTTCAAGGGAAAAACTGTTTTTT CASSYQGASREKLFF
NA 14 TRBJ1-6 TRBV7-2 NA TGTGCCAGCAGCTTAGGGGTCGTAAATTCACCCCTCCACTTT CASSLGVVNSPLHF
NA 15 TRBJ1-1 TRBV7-9 NA TGTGCCAGCAGCTTCCCGCCTCCTTTGAACACTGAAGCTTTCTTT CASSFPPPLNTEAFF
NA 12 TRBJ1-4 TRBV19 NA TGTGCCAGTACCCCGTTGAGCGGAAAACTGTTTTTT CASTPLSGKLFF
NA 11 TRBJ1-1 TRBV29-1 NA TGCAGCGTCCTGGGGAACACTGAAGCTTTCTTT CSVLGNTEAFF
NA 18 TRBJ1-5 TRBV11-2 NA TGTGCCAGCAGCTTAGATCCGGGCAGGCTGAATAGCAATCAGCCCCAGCATTTT CASSLDPGRLNSNQPQHF
TRBD1 17 TRBJ2-6 TRBV10-3 NA TGTGCCATCAGTGGACAGGGGTCTTTCTCTGGGGCCAACGTCCTGACTTTC CAISGQGSFSGANVLTF
NA 13 TRBJ2-7 TRBV29-1 NA TGCAGCGCCTTGGGGAGGTCGTCTGGAGAGCAGTACTTC CSALGRSSGEQYF
NA 15 TRBJ1-1 TRBV2 once TGTGCCAGCAGTGAAAAGGTCAGAGGGAACACTGAAGCTTTCTTT CASSEKVRGNTEAFF
NA 15 TRBJ1-4 TRBV2 NA TGTGCCAGCAGTTCAGGACAGCTCATATATGAAAAACTGTTTTTT CASSSGQLIYEKLFF